A single sample gave rise to the 20 T cell receptor beta chains below, sequenced in a study of CD8+ T cells in alopecia areata. Following extraction, RNA underwent reverse transcription to cDNA, which served as the sequencing template. Produced via immunoSEQ multiplex PCR; TCRdb's table is partial and in-frame only. The sample carries 200,000 to 250,000 clones, 66% recorded once. Treatment described: oral pan-JAK inhibitor, 5-10 mg twice daily. Sequencing was performed on CD4+ T cells sorted from blood, taken at week 44, from a patient treated with tofacitinib. Receptor source: a human donor with alopecia areata.

The rearrangement links TRBV30 to TRBJ1-1, with D perhaps TRBD1 (5 bases). With 0 bases removed from V and 4 bases from J, the gap between germline ends came to 12 bases. The CDR3 loop spans 14 amino acids. CDR1 GTSNPN and CDR2 SVGIG come from the germline V gene (reference sequence). The CDR3 reads CAWSVWGDSTEAFF. CDR3 nucleotides: TGTGCCTGGAGTGTCTGGGGGGATAGCACTGAAGCTTTCTTT.

This clone was seen once. The chain couples TRBV27 to TRBJ1-2; 7 bases are shared with TRBD1. The CDR3 has 13 amino acids. V shed 6 bases, J shed 3 bases, and the junction held 4 bases outside the gene matches. Germline loops: CDR1 MNHEY, CDR2 SMNVEV (reference sequence). The CDR3 loop reads CASSPGQHYGYTF. The CDR3 coding sequence is TGTGCCAGCAGCCCGGGACAGCACTATGGCTACACCTTC.

This clone was counted only a few times. This chain uses TRBV27 with TRBJ2-7, with a possible D match to TRBD2 (5 bases). Between the trimmed V and J ends, which lost 2 bases and 0 bases, there was a span of 17 bases. From germline, CDR1 is MNHEY and CDR2 SMNVEV (reference sequence). This CDR3 spans 17 amino acids. CDR3 nucleotide sequence: TGTGCCAGCAGTTTAGGTAGAGGCGGGCTAGACTCCTACGAGCAGTACTTC. Translated, it gives CASSLGRGGLDSYEQYF.

The chain has TRBV5-1 and TRBJ2-5; D not resolved. The CDR3 has 15 residues. Deletions cut 0 bases from V and 1 base from J, with 10 bases between. Germline V lookup: CDR1 SGHRS, CDR2 YFSETQ. As DNA, the CDR3 is TGCGCCAGCAGCTTGGCCTCCGCCCCCCAAGAGACCCAGTACTTC. Translating it yields CASSLASAPQETQYF.

The chain carries TRBV6-1 and TRBJ2-2, with 8 bases identical to TRBD2. The V gene end was trimmed by 8 bases and the J gene end by 7 bases; junction bases not matched to a gene: 12. In germline, CDR1 is MNHNS, CDR2 SASEGT. There are 15 residues in the CDR3. CDR3 in amino acids: CASRPAGVKDGELFF. CDR3 sequence (DNA): TGTGCCAGCCGGCCAGCGGGGGTTAAGGACGGGGAGCTGTTTTTT.

This chain joins TRBV19 and TRBJ2-1, with a tentative D call TRBD2 (5 bases). The CDR3 has 14 residues. Germline CDR1 and CDR2: LNHDA and SQIVND (reference sequence). Trimming removed 3 bases from V and 5 bases from J, with 11 bases in between. The CDR3 DNA sequence: TGTGCCAGTAGTATGGTTTTAGCGAACAATGAGCAGTTCTTC. Protein product: CASSMVLANNEQFF.

CDR3 sequence: CATSRDPSYEQYF. The CDR3 nucleotides are TGTGCCACCAGCAGAGATCCATCCTACGAGCAGTACTTC. V and J are TRBV15 and TRBJ2-7; unclear D gene. The V end lost 0 bases, the J end lost 1 base, and 4 bases lay between the germline ends. The germline gives CDR1 LNHNV, CDR2 YYDKDF (reference sequence). This CDR3 contains 13 residues.

V usage is TRBV5-6 and J usage is TRBJ1-5; D gene ambiguous. The V end was cut by 1 base, the J end by 0 bases, with 17 bases between. The CDR3 has 18 amino acids. Germline-derived CDR1 and CDR2 are SGHDT and YYEEEE. CDR3 DNA sequence: TGTGCCAGCAGCTTGTTTCGTCGAGGGTTCTATAGCAATCAGCCCCAGCATTTT. Translated, it gives CASSLFRRGFYSNQPQHF. Full variable domain (remainder filled in from reference TRBV5-6 and TRBJ1-5): DAGVTQSPTHLIKTRGQQVTLRCSPKSGHDTVSWYQQALGQGPQFIFQYYEEEERQRGNFPDRFSGHQFPNYSSELNVNALLLGDSALYLCASSLFRRGFYSNQPQHFGDGTRLSIL.

The chain is built from TRBV21-1 and TRBJ2-1. TRBV21-1 is marked as a pseudogene. CDR3 size: 15 residues. This CDR3 reads CASSRGLDSYNEQFF. The CDR3, as DNA: TGTGCCAGCAGCCGGGGCCTCGACTCCTACAATGAGCAGTTCTTC.

This clone was picked up one time. Additional DNA sequences in this sample encode the identical CDR3. The rearrangement joins TRBV29-1 to TRBJ1-4; D not resolved. The ends were cut back, 4 bases at V and 8 bases at J, with 5 bases in the middle. The germline V gene encodes CDR1 SQVTM and CDR2 ANQGSEA. This CDR3 spans 10 amino acids. CDR3 loop: CSVGGEKLFF. The CDR3 bases are TGCAGCGTTGGCGGAGAAAAACTGTTTTTT.

The gene calls are TRBV5-1 and TRBJ2-1; D call uncertain. V was trimmed by 0 bases and J by 4 bases, leaving 11 bases between them. Germline V gene data show CDR1 as SGHRS and CDR2 as YFSETQ. CDR3 length: 15 residues. The CDR3 loop reads CASSLAATKYNEQFF. CDR3 DNA sequence: TGCGCCAGCAGCTTGGCGGCCACCAAATACAATGAGCAGTTCTTC.

The rearrangement joins TRBV7-2 to TRBJ2-3; 9 bases agree with TRBD2. V gave up 2 bases and J gave up 2 bases; unmatched junction bases: 2. From germline, CDR1 is SGHTA and CDR2 FQGNSA. The CDR3 loop spans 15 amino acids. CDR3 in DNA: TGTGCCAGCAGCTTATTAGCGGGGGTCACAGATACGCAGTATTTT. Translated: CASSLLAGVTDTQYF.

The chain recombines TRBV29-1 with TRBJ1-1, with D perhaps TRBD1 (5 bases). Trimming removed 4 bases from V and 4 bases from J, with 13 bases in between. CDR1 SQVTM and CDR2 ANQGSEA come from the germline V gene. The CDR3 contains 13 residues. This chain's CDR3 is CSVAGAVTTEAFF. Here the CDR3 DNA reads TGCAGCGTTGCCGGGGCGGTGACCACTGAAGCTTTCTTT.

The chain uses TRBV7-9 and TRBJ1-6; the D is unclear. V was cut by 6 bases and J by 4 bases, with 16 bases left in between. This CDR3 is built from 16 residues. Germline lookup yields CDR1 SEHNR and CDR2 FQNEAQ (reference sequence). The CDR3 spells CASRGGLTDYNSPLHF. CDR3 bases: TGTGCCAGCAGGGGAGGGTTGACCGATTATAATTCACCCCTCCACTTT. The whole variable domain, remainder taken from reference TRBV7-9 and TRBJ1-6, is DTGVSQNPRHKITKRGQNVTFRCDPISEHNRLYWYRQTLGQGPEFLTYFQNEAQLEKSRLLSDRFSAERPKGSFSTLEIQRTEQGDSAMYLCASRGGLTDYNSPLHFGNGTRLTVT.

The V and J genes are TRBV6-4 and TRBJ2-3, with D perhaps matching TRBD1 (5 bases). CDR1 is MRHNA and CDR2 is SNTAGT in the germline V gene. V dropped 6 bases and J dropped 8 bases, with 18 bases sitting between them. The CDR3 contains 14 residues. CDR3 protein: CASSPGQGILTQYF. The CDR3 region has the DNA TGTGCCAGCAGCCCTGGTCAGGGCATACTTACGCAGTATTTT.

This clone was recorded once. For the CDR3, the DNA is TGTGCCAGCAGCTATCCCGGGACAAATACCGGGGAGCTGTTTTTT. This gives the protein CASSYPGTNTGELFF. The rearrangement joins TRBV5-4 to TRBJ2-2; tentatively, D is TRBD1 (6 bases). The V and J ends lost 3 bases and 5 bases respectively, with 14 bases between them. The CDR3 is 15 amino acids. Germline V CDR1 and CDR2: SGHNT, YYREEE (reference sequence). Complete variable domain (other parts from reference TRBV5-4 and TRBJ2-2): ETGVTQSPTHLIKTRGQQVTLRCSSQSGHNTVSWYQQALGQGPQFIFQYYREEENGRGNFPPRFSGLQFPNYSSELNVNALELDDSALYLCASSYPGTNTGELFFGEGSRLTVL.

The chain joins TRBV5-1 to TRBJ1-2, with 8 bases aligning to TRBD1. This CDR3 is 14 amino acids long. Germline CDR1 and CDR2: SGHRS and YFSETQ. The V and J ends lost 5 bases and 1 base, in that order; junction bases with no gene match: 4. The CDR3 nucleotides read TGCGCCAGCAGTCAGGACAGGGATAACTATGGCTACACCTTC. The encoded protein is CASSQDRDNYGYTF.

The chain links TRBV7-2 to TRBJ1-2; D gene unclear. Trimming removed 5 bases from V and 4 bases from J, with 20 bases in between. The germline CDR1 and CDR2 sequences are SGHTA and FQGNSA. The CDR3 is 16 amino acids. CDR3 protein: CASSLREHRLLYGYTF. CDR3 nucleotide sequence: TGTGCCAGCAGCCTCCGCGAACATCGGCTGCTCTATGGCTACACCTTC.

The chain uses TRBV30 and TRBJ1-1; D ambiguous. There are 11 residues in the CDR3. The germline CDR1 and CDR2 sequences are GTSNPN and SVGIG (reference sequence). V gave up 1 base and J gave up 10 bases, with 10 bases separating them. CDR3 coding DNA: TGTGCCTGGAGTGGGCCCCCGGGAGCTTTCTTT. It is translated as CAWSGPPGAFF.

This chain joins TRBV19 and TRBJ1-2; 7 bases agree with TRBD1. This CDR3 spans 14 amino acids. Losses at the gene ends were 9 bases for V and 7 bases for J; bases not matched to a gene: 14. Germline V gene data show CDR1 as LNHDA and CDR2 as SQIVND (reference sequence). The CDR3 DNA follows: TGTGCCAGCTTTACGGACAGGTTCTCGGGTGGCTACACCTTC. Translated, it gives CASFTDRFSGGYTF.